Described below is a single TCR beta chain sequence and its context. The antigen is not known. In TCRdb, the 5' RACE reads were re-called with MiXCR into one record per CDR3 protein. In the table there are 200,000 to 300,000 distinct CDR3 sequences, 15% to 20% of which are singletons. This sample was included in a study of T-cell memory formation after mild COVID-19. Regarding the study as a whole: SARS-CoV-2 specificity was not confirmed for second-wave clones peaking on day 37. Shrinking CD4+ clones resided mostly in CM and EM, and CD8+ ones in EMRA.

V was pared by 3 bases and J by 0 bases, with 15 bases between. The CDR3 consists of 18 residues. Looked up from germline, CDR1 is MGHRA and CDR2 is YSYEKL. The sample was PBMCs or a T cell subset sorted from them (not recorded which). The source is a man aged 18 to 30 who had mild COVID-19 (a few samples of this study predate the infection). Cell type and time point are not known. The gene calls are TRBV4-1 and TRBJ2-6; perhaps D is TRBD1 or TRBD2 (5 bases each). CDR3 protein: CASSQPGRKLSGANVLTF. The CDR3 DNA reads TGCGCCAGCAGCCAGCCGGGACGGAAACTCTCTGGGGCCAACGTCCTGACTTTC.